This is a list of T cell receptor beta chains from one sample in a study of blood T cells in healthy people across ages. MiXCR was run by TCRdb on the 5' RACE reads, yielding one entry per CDR3 protein. The table lists about a million distinct CDR3 sequences, roughly two fifths of them singletons. Sequencing was carried out using blood. The origin of the receptors is a man aged 18 to 30 in good health. Both conserved end residues are part of each CDR3. Each record gives: CDR3 DNA, CDR3 protein, J gene, clone size, V gene, D gene. A D gene is named only where the DNA matches it firmly. Part of the rows lack a size; the others show once, few, many or a class for expanded clones.

CDR3 DNA: TGTGCCAGCAGCGTAGCGGTGACTCCGAAGACCCAGTTCTTC
CDR3 protein: CASSVAVTPKTQFF
J gene: TRBJ2-1
clone size: -
V gene: TRBV9
D gene: -

CDR3 DNA: TGTGCCAGCAGTCAATCCTTATCCCGGCAGCCCCAGCATTTT
CDR3 protein: CASSQSLSRQPQHF
J gene: TRBJ1-5
clone size: few
V gene: TRBV6-5
D gene: -

CDR3 DNA: TGTGCCATCAGTGAGACTCGGGGGACAGGGGAAAGCAATCAGCCCCAGCATTTT
CDR3 protein: CAISETRGTGESNQPQHF
J gene: TRBJ1-5
clone size: -
V gene: TRBV10-3
D gene: TRBD1

CDR3 DNA: TGTGCCAGCAGTTTTTACGGGAGGTACACTGAAGCTTTCTTT
CDR3 protein: CASSFYGRYTEAFF
J gene: TRBJ1-1
clone size: -
V gene: TRBV27
D gene: -

CDR3 DNA: TGCAGTGCACCACGGAGGGCCCTCATGAACACTGAAGCTTTCTTT
CDR3 protein: CSAPRRALMNTEAFF
J gene: TRBJ1-1
clone size: -
V gene: TRBV20-1
D gene: -

CDR3 DNA: TGTGCCAGCAGCTTGGACAGGGGGCTTACTGAAGCTTTCTTT
CDR3 protein: CASSLDRGLTEAFF
J gene: TRBJ1-1
clone size: many
V gene: TRBV7-2
D gene: TRBD1

CDR3 DNA: TGTGCCAGCAGTCGGGGCGCGGGCACTGAAGCTTTCTTT
CDR3 protein: CASSRGAGTEAFF
J gene: TRBJ1-1
clone size: few
V gene: TRBV6-1
D gene: -

CDR3 DNA: TGCGCCAGCAGCCAAGAAGGGGGCGGGGGAACCTACAATGAGCAGTTCTTC
CDR3 protein: CASSQEGGGGTYNEQFF
J gene: TRBJ2-1
clone size: -
V gene: TRBV4-3
D gene: -

CDR3 DNA: TGTGCCAGCAGACCCACAGGGGGATTGGCAGATACGCAGTATTTT
CDR3 protein: CASRPTGGLADTQYF
J gene: TRBJ2-3
clone size: few
V gene: TRBV12-3/TRBV12-4
D gene: TRBD1

CDR3 DNA: TGTGCCAGCAGCAGGGTCCGCTACAGTGAGCAGTACTTC
CDR3 protein: CASSRVRYSEQYF
J gene: TRBJ2-7
clone size: -
V gene: TRBV7-2
D gene: -

CDR3 DNA: TGCAGTGCTAGAGAGGGCACTTATAGCAATCAGCCCCAGCATTTT
CDR3 protein: CSAREGTYSNQPQHF
J gene: TRBJ1-5
clone size: few
V gene: TRBV20-1
D gene: -

CDR3 DNA: TGTGCCAGCAGTGCGACAGGGTATAGCAATCAGCCCCAGCATTTT
CDR3 protein: CASSATGYSNQPQHF
J gene: TRBJ1-5
clone size: few
V gene: TRBV12-3/TRBV12-4
D gene: TRBD1

CDR3 DNA: TGTGCCAGCAGCCAACCTAGGGTACAAAAAGAGACCCAGTACTTC
CDR3 protein: CASSQPRVQKETQYF
J gene: TRBJ2-5
clone size: few
V gene: TRBV7-9
D gene: -

CDR3 DNA: TGCAGTGCAAATAACGGCGGGGAGCTGTTTTTT
CDR3 protein: CSANNGGELFF
J gene: TRBJ2-2
clone size: -
V gene: TRBV20-1
D gene: -

CDR3 DNA: TGTGCCAGCAGCTTAACCACCGGGAGTAGCTCCTACGAGCAGTACTTC
CDR3 protein: CASSLTTGSSSYEQYF
J gene: TRBJ2-7
clone size: -
V gene: TRBV11-2
D gene: -

CDR3 DNA: TGCGCCAGCAGCTTCCTAGCCACGAACACCGGGGAGCTGTTTTTT
CDR3 protein: CASSFLATNTGELFF
J gene: TRBJ2-2
clone size: few
V gene: TRBV5-1
D gene: -

CDR3 DNA: TGTGCCAGCAGTGGTTCGAAAGGGTTCAATCAGCCCCAGCATTTT
CDR3 protein: CASSGSKGFNQPQHF
J gene: TRBJ1-5
clone size: few
V gene: TRBV2
D gene: -

CDR3 DNA: TGCAGTGCCAACGGGCGCAAGGCCTTAGGTTCCGATCAGCCCCAGCATTTT
CDR3 protein: CSANGRKALGSDQPQHF
J gene: TRBJ1-5
clone size: -
V gene: TRBV20-1
D gene: -

CDR3 DNA: TGCAGTGCTGGACAGGGGGGAGCTGGCTACACCTTC
CDR3 protein: CSAGQGGAGYTF
J gene: TRBJ1-2
clone size: few
V gene: TRBV20-1
D gene: TRBD1

CDR3 DNA: TGTGCCAGCAGCTTAAATAGCGGGGCGTCCTACAATGAGCAGTTCTTC
CDR3 protein: CASSLNSGASYNEQFF
J gene: TRBJ2-1
clone size: few
V gene: TRBV7-3
D gene: TRBD2

CDR3 DNA: TGTGCCAGCAGCCAAGACACAGGGGGCTGGAACACTGAAGCTTTCTTT
CDR3 protein: CASSQDTGGWNTEAFF
J gene: TRBJ1-1
clone size: -
V gene: TRBV3-1
D gene: TRBD1

CDR3 DNA: TGTGCCAGCAGCCAAGCCTACAAGAGCTCCTACAATGAGCAGTTCTTC
CDR3 protein: CASSQAYKSSYNEQFF
J gene: TRBJ2-1
clone size: many
V gene: TRBV4-2
D gene: -

CDR3 DNA: TGCGCCAGCAGCCAGGTACAAACCTATAATTCACCCCTCCACTTT
CDR3 protein: CASSQVQTYNSPLHF
J gene: TRBJ1-6
clone size: -
V gene: TRBV4-1
D gene: -

CDR3 DNA: TGTGCCAGCAGTTTATCGCAGAGCAATGAGCAGTTCTTC
CDR3 protein: CASSLSQSNEQFF
J gene: TRBJ2-1
clone size: -
V gene: TRBV27
D gene: -

CDR3 DNA: TGTGCCAGCAGTCAAAGAGGCAGAGACTATGGCTACACCTTC
CDR3 protein: CASSQRGRDYGYTF
J gene: TRBJ1-2
clone size: many
V gene: TRBV12-3/TRBV12-4
D gene: -

CDR3 DNA: TGTGCCAGCAATCACGCCCGGGACAGGGGGAATGGCTACACCTTC
CDR3 protein: CASNHARDRGNGYTF
J gene: TRBJ1-2
clone size: -
V gene: TRBV6-5
D gene: TRBD1

CDR3 DNA: TGTGCCTGCAGCTTGAAGGGAGTCGGCTACGAGCAGTACTTC
CDR3 protein: CACSLKGVGYEQYF
J gene: TRBJ2-7
clone size: -
V gene: TRBV5-6
D gene: -

CDR3 DNA: TGCAGTGCTAGCAGGGAGACAGATACGCAGTATTTT
CDR3 protein: CSASRETDTQYF
J gene: TRBJ2-3
clone size: -
V gene: TRBV20-1
D gene: -

CDR3 DNA: TGTGCCAGCAGTTCCCCTCAGGGGCTCACAGATACGCAGTATTTT
CDR3 protein: CASSSPQGLTDTQYF
J gene: TRBJ2-3
clone size: few
V gene: TRBV28
D gene: -

CDR3 DNA: TGTGCCAGCAGTCCCCACCGAATCGACGGAAGAGTGGGGACCCAGTACTTC
CDR3 protein: CASSPHRIDGRVGTQYF
J gene: TRBJ2-5
clone size: -
V gene: TRBV6-2/TRBV6-3
D gene: -

CDR3 DNA: TGTGCCAGCAGCCAAAAAACAGGGTCCCAGTACTTC
CDR3 protein: CASSQKTGSQYF
J gene: TRBJ2-5
clone size: -
V gene: TRBV7-2
D gene: -

CDR3 DNA: TGCGCCAGCAGCTTAGAACCGGGACAGAATTCACCCCTCCACTTT
CDR3 protein: CASSLEPGQNSPLHF
J gene: TRBJ1-6
clone size: -
V gene: TRBV5-1
D gene: TRBD1

CDR3 DNA: TGCGCCAGCAATGAGGGGGCGTGCTCCTACAATGAGCAGTTCTTC
CDR3 protein: CASNEGACSYNEQFF
J gene: TRBJ2-1
clone size: -
V gene: TRBV5-1
D gene: TRBD1

CDR3 DNA: TGTGCCAGCAGTTTCCGTATCACTGAAGCTTTCTTT
CDR3 protein: CASSFRITEAFF
J gene: TRBJ1-1
clone size: -
V gene: TRBV28
D gene: -

CDR3 DNA: TGTGCCAGCAGCTCCGGGACAGGAAGAAACTATGGCTACACCTTC
CDR3 protein: CASSSGTGRNYGYTF
J gene: TRBJ1-2
clone size: few
V gene: TRBV28
D gene: TRBD1

CDR3 DNA: TGTGCCAGCAGTTTATCCGGGCCCCCTTTCAATGAGCAGTACTTC
CDR3 protein: CASSLSGPPFNEQYF
J gene: TRBJ2-5
clone size: -
V gene: TRBV28
D gene: -

CDR3 DNA: TGCGCCAGCACGGCTGGCGGGGGTACCTACAATGAGCAGTTCTTC
CDR3 protein: CASTAGGGTYNEQFF
J gene: TRBJ2-1
clone size: -
V gene: TRBV5-1
D gene: TRBD2

CDR3 DNA: TGTGCCAGTAGTATAGAGAGGGCAGATACGCAGTATTTT
CDR3 protein: CASSIERADTQYF
J gene: TRBJ2-3
clone size: -
V gene: TRBV19
D gene: -

CDR3 DNA: TGTGCCAGCAGCCAAGGAGCGGGGAGAACGGGCGGGGAGCTGTTTTTT
CDR3 protein: CASSQGAGRTGGELFF
J gene: TRBJ2-2
clone size: -
V gene: TRBV4-2
D gene: TRBD2

CDR3 DNA: TGTGCCTGGATTGGTGCAGGCTATGGCTACACCTTC
CDR3 protein: CAWIGAGYGYTF
J gene: TRBJ1-2
clone size: -
V gene: TRBV30
D gene: -

CDR3 DNA: TGTGCCAGCAGTGGGACAGGGATGGTTCAGCCCCAGCATTTT
CDR3 protein: CASSGTGMVQPQHF
J gene: TRBJ1-5
clone size: few
V gene: TRBV6-6
D gene: TRBD1

CDR3 DNA: TGTGCCAGCAGCTCAAGCGGGGGGCCCGACACTGAAGCTTTCTTT
CDR3 protein: CASSSSGGPDTEAFF
J gene: TRBJ1-1
clone size: -
V gene: TRBV7-8
D gene: -

CDR3 DNA: TGTGCCAGCAGTTTTGGGGCAGGGGGCGCTTCTCACTATGGCTACACCTTC
CDR3 protein: CASSFGAGGASHYGYTF
J gene: TRBJ1-2
clone size: -
V gene: TRBV12-3/TRBV12-4
D gene: TRBD1

CDR3 DNA: TGTGCCAGCAGTGACCGCTACACCGGGGAGCTGTTTTTT
CDR3 protein: CASSDRYTGELFF
J gene: TRBJ2-2
clone size: -
V gene: TRBV25-1
D gene: -

CDR3 DNA: TGTGCCAGCAGTTTGGGACAGTCCATGAACACCGGGGAGCTGTTTTTT
CDR3 protein: CASSLGQSMNTGELFF
J gene: TRBJ2-2
clone size: -
V gene: TRBV11-2
D gene: TRBD1

CDR3 DNA: TGCAGTGCTAGAGTCCCTGCTGGGGCAGGGAGGACTGAAGCTTTCTTT
CDR3 protein: CSARVPAGAGRTEAFF
J gene: TRBJ1-1
clone size: -
V gene: TRBV20-1
D gene: -

CDR3 DNA: TGTGCCAGCAGCCCGGACAGGGTGAGGGAAAAACTGTTTTTT
CDR3 protein: CASSPDRVREKLFF
J gene: TRBJ1-4
clone size: -
V gene: TRBV7-2
D gene: TRBD1

CDR3 DNA: TGTGCCAGCAGCCGGGACACCTACAATGAGCAGTTCTTC
CDR3 protein: CASSRDTYNEQFF
J gene: TRBJ2-1
clone size: few
V gene: TRBV14
D gene: -

CDR3 DNA: TGTGCCAGCAGCCCCCAGTTCCTCGATGGCTACACCTTC
CDR3 protein: CASSPQFLDGYTF
J gene: TRBJ1-2
clone size: -
V gene: TRBV7-2
D gene: -

CDR3 DNA: TGTGCCAGCAGCCTCTTCAGACTGGCATCAGGCACCGGGGAGCTGTTTTTT
CDR3 protein: CASSLFRLASGTGELFF
J gene: TRBJ2-2
clone size: -
V gene: TRBV3-1
D gene: -

CDR3 DNA: TGCAGTGCTAGAGATTACACTGAAAACACTGAAGCTTTCTTT
CDR3 protein: CSARDYTENTEAFF
J gene: TRBJ1-1
clone size: -
V gene: TRBV20-1
D gene: -

CDR3 DNA: TGTGCCAGCAGGAAAATCCCTGGCACTGAAGCTTTCTTT
CDR3 protein: CASRKIPGTEAFF
J gene: TRBJ1-1
clone size: -
V gene: TRBV28
D gene: -